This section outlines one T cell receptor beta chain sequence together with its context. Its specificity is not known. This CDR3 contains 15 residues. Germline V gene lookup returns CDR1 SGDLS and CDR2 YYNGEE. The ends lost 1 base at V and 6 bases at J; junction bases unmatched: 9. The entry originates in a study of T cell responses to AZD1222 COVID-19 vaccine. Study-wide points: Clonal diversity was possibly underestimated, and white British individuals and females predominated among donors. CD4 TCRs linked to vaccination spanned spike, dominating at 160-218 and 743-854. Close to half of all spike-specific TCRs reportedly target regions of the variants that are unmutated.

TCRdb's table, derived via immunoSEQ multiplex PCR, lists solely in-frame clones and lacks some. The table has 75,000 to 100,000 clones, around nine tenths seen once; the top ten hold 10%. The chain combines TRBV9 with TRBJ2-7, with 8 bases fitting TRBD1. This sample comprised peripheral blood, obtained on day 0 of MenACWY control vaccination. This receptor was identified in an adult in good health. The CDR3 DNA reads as TGTGCCAGCAGCGTAAGCCCTGGACAGGGTAGCGAGCAGTACTTC. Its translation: CASSVSPGQGSEQYF.